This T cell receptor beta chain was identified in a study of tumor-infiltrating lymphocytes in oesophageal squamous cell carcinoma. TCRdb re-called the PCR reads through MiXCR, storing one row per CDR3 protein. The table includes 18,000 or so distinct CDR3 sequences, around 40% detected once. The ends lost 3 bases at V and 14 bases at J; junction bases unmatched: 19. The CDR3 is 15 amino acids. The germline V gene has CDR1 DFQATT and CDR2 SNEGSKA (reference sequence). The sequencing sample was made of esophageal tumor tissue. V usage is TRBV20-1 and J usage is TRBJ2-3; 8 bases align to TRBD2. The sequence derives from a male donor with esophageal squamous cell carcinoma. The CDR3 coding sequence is TGCAGTGCTAGGGCGGGGGGCCCTAACACCGGGGAGCTGTATTTT. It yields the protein CSARAGGPNTGELYF.